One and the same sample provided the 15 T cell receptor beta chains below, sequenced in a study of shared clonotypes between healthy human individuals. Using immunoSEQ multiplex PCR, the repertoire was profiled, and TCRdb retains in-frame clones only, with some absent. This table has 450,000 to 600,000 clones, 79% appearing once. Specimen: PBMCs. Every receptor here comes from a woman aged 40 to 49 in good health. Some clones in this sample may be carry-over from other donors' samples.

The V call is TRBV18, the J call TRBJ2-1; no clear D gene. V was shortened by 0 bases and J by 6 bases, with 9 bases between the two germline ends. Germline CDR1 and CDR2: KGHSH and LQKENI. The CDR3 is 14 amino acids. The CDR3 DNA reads TGTGCCAGCTCACCACCGTCCCAGCTCAATGAGCAGTTCTTC. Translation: CASSPPSQLNEQFF. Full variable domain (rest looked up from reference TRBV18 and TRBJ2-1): NAGVMQNPRHLVRRRGQEARLRCSPMKGHSHVYWYRQLPEEGLKFMVYLQKENIIDESGMPKERFSAEFPKEGPSILRIQQVVRGDSAAYFCASSPPSQLNEQFFGPGTRLTVL.

The DNA of the CDR3 is TGTGCCACGGGACAGGGATGGGAAAAACTGTTTTTT. This encodes CATGQGWEKLFF. V usage is TRBV19 and J usage is TRBJ1-4, with 9 bases that match TRBD1. The V segment lost 10 bases and the J segment 8 bases; nucleotides outside the gene matches: 5. Germline lookup yields CDR1 LNHDA and CDR2 SQIVND (reference sequence). The CDR3 runs 12 residues.

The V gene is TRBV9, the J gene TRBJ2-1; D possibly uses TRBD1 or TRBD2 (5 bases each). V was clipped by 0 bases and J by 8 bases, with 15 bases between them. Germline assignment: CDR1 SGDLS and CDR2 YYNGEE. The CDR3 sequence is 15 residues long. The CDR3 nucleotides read TGTGCCAGCAGCGTAGCGGGAAGTATGGGGGATGAGCAGTTCTTC. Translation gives CASSVAGSMGDEQFF. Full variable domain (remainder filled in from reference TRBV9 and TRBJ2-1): DSGVTQTPKHLITATGQRVTLRCSPRSGDLSVYWYQQSLDQGLQFLIQYYNGEERAKGNILERFSAQQFPDLHSELNLSSLELGDSALYFCASSVAGSMGDEQFFGPGTRLTVL.

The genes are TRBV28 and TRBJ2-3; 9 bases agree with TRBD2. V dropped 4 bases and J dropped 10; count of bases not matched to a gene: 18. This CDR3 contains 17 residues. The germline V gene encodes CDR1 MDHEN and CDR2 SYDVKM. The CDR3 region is CASSSLRLAEVPEAQYF. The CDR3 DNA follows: TGTGCCAGCAGTTCCCTCAGACTAGCGGAGGTTCCAGAGGCGCAGTATTTT. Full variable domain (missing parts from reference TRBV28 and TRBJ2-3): DVKVTQSSRYLVKRTGEKVFLECVQDMDHENMFWYRQDPGLGLRLIYFSYDVKMKEKGDIPEGYSVSREKKERFSLILESASTNQTSMYLCASSSLRLAEVPEAQYFGPGTRLTVL.

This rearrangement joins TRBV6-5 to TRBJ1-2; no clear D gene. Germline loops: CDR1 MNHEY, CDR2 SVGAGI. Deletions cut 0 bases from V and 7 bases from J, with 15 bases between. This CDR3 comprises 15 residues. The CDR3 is CASSYSTSGTSGYTF. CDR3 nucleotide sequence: TGTGCCAGCAGTTACTCGACTTCTGGCACCTCTGGCTACACCTTC.

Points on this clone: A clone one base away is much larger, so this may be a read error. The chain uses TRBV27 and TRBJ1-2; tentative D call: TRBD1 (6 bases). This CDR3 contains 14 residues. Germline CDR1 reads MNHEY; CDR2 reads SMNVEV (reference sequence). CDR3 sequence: CASSLSQGGSGYAF. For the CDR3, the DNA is TGTGCCAGCAGTTTATCACAGGGCGGGTCTGGCTACGCCTTC.

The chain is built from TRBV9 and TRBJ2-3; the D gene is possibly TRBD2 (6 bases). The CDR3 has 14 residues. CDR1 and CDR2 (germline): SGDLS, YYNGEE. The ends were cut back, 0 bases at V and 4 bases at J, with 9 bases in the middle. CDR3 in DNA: TGTGCCAGCAGCGTAGTCGGGAGTGCAGATACGCAGTATTTT. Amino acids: CASSVVGSADTQYF. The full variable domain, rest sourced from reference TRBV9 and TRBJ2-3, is DSGVTQTPKHLITATGQRVTLRCSPRSGDLSVYWYQQSLDQGLQFLIQYYNGEERAKGNILERFSAQQFPDLHSELNLSSLELGDSALYFCASSVVGSADTQYFGPGTRLTVL.

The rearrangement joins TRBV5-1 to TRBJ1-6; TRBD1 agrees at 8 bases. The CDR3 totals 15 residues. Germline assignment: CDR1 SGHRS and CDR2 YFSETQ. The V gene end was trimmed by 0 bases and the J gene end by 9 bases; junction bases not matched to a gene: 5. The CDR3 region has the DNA TGCGCCAGCAGCTTGGCCGGGACAGGATTTTCACCCCTCCACTTT. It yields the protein CASSLAGTGFSPLHF.

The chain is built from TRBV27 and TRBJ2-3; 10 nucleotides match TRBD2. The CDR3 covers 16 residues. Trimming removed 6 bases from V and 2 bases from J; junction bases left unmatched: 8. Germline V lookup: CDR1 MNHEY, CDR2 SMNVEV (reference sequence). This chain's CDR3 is CASRTSGSGITDTQYF. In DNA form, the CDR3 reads TGTGCCAGCAGGACTAGCGGGTCGGGGATCACAGATACGCAGTATTTT.

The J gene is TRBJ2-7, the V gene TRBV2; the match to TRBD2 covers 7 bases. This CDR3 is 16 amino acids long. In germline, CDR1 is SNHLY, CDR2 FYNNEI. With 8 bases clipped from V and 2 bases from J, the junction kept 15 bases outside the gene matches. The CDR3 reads CASLPGRERDTYEQYF. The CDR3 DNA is TGTGCCAGCCTGCCAGGGAGGGAGCGGGATACCTACGAGCAGTACTTC.

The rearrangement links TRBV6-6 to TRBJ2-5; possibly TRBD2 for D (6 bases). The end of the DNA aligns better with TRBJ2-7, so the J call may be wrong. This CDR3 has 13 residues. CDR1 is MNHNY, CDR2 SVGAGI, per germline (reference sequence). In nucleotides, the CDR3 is TGTGCCAGCAGCCTTGTGGGGGGCTACGAGCAGTACTTC. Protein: CASSLVGGYEQYF.

The CDR3 bases are TGTGCCAGCAGCCATGAGGGTCAGACCCAGTACTTC. The encoded protein is CASSHEGQTQYF. The chain combines TRBV28 with TRBJ2-5, with D perhaps matching TRBD2 (5 bases). This CDR3 region has 12 residues. Trimming cost V 6 bases and J 6 bases, with 11 bases left between them. Germline V CDR1 and CDR2: MDHEN, SYDVKM. The whole variable domain, filled in from reference TRBV28 and TRBJ2-5, reads DVKVTQSSRYLVKRTGEKVFLECVQDMDHENMFWYRQDPGLGLRLIYFSYDVKMKEKGDIPEGYSVSREKKERFSLILESASTNQTSMYLCASSHEGQTQYFGPGTRLLVL.

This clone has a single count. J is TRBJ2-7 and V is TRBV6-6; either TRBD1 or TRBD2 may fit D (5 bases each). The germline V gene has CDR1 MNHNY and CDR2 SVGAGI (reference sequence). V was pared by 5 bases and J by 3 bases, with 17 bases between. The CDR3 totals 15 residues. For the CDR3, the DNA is TGTGCCAGCAGTGCTAGGGAGAGGGGCGGCTACGAGCAGTACTTC. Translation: CASSARERGGYEQYF.

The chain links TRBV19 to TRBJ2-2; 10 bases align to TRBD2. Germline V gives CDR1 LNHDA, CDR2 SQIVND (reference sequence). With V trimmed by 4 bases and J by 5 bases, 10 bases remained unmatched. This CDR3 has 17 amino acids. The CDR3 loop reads CASSTLGLASGTGELFF. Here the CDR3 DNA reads TGTGCCAGTAGTACCCTGGGACTAGCGTCTGGAACCGGGGAGCTGTTTTTT. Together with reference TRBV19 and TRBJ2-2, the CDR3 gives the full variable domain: DGGITQSPKYLFRKEGQNVTLSCEQNLNHDAMYWYRQDPGQGLRLIYYSQIVNDFQKGDIAEGYSVSREKKESFPLTVTSAQKNPTAFYLCASSTLGLASGTGELFFGEGSRLTVL.

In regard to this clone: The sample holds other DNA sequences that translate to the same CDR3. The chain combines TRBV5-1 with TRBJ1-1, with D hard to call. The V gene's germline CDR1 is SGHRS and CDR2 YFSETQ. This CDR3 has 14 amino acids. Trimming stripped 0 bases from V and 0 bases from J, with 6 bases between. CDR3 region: CASSLVQMNTEAFF. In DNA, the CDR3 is TGCGCCAGCAGCTTGGTCCAGATGAACACTGAAGCTTTCTTT.